The present TCR beta chain was sequenced within a study of regulatory T cells in long-lasting Graves disease. Study findings and constraints: Persistent Graves' patients possessed reduced TCR diversity relative to recently diagnosed ones. Preferential use of TRBV28, TRBJ1-2 and TRBJ2-5 was seen in persistent disease.

As for time point: persistent/refractory GD, antithyroid drugs over 5 years with positive TRAb. RNA isolated from PBMCs was used to make the TCR library. HTBI primers from iRepertoire and Arm-PCR of CDR3 regions yielded the TCR beta libraries. TCRdb re-called the multiplex PCR reads with MiXCR, one entry per CDR3 protein. This sample has around 400,000 distinct CDR3 sequences, with about 21% found just once. The CDR3 runs to 14 residues. CDR1 SGHAT and CDR2 FQNNGV come from the germline V gene. With 5 bases clipped from V and 1 base from J, the junction kept 4 bases outside the gene matches. This clonotype was seen at least ten times. Its antigen is still unknown.

This receptor was taken from a female donor with Graves disease. Sequenced here: peripheral blood mononuclear cells (PBMCs), sampled when the disease was refractory, from a patient treated with antithyroid drugs. The rearrangement joins TRBV11-2 to TRBJ1-1; 7 positions agree with TRBD1. CDR3: CASSPDRTNTEAFF. The CDR3 DNA is TGTGCCAGCAGCCCGGACAGGACGAACACTGAAGCTTTCTTT.